This entry is about one T cell receptor (beta chain). The antigen is not known. This sample is drawn from a study of T cells after yellow fever vaccination. Study background: Preparation of fractions with low cell numbers was performed using SMART-Seq v4 Ultra Low Input.

It was through 5'RACE template switching that TCR cDNA was made, with a universal primer site and UMIs added. One entry per CDR3 protein results from TCRdb running MiXCR on the 5' RACE reads. The sample contains roughly 310,000 distinct CDR3 sequences, roughly 8.7% of which appear only once. The CDR3 is 16 amino acids. Germline V gene data show CDR1 as LGHNA and CDR2 as YSLEER. The V gene end was trimmed by 2 bases and the J gene end by 3 bases; junction bases not matched to a gene: 8. Study conclusions and caveats: The study re-detected most primary-vaccination clones after the booster (around 96% CD4, around 89% CD8).

V usage is TRBV4-3 and J usage is TRBJ2-7, with 9 bases fitting TRBD2. The source is a young man who received the YFV17D yellow fever vaccine. The sequencing used PBMCs, collected on the day of the first yellow fever vaccination. CDR3 sequence (DNA): TGCGCCAGCAGCCAAACCCTGACTAGCGGCCGCTACGAGCAGTACTTC. Translation gives CASSQTLTSGRYEQYF.